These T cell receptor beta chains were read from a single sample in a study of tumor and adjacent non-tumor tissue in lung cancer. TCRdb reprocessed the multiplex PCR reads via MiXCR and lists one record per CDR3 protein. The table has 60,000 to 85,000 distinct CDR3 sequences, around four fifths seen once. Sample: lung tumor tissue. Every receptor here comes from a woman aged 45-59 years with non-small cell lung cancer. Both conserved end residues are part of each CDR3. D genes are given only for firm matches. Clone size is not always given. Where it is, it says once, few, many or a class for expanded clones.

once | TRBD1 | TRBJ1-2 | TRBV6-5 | CASTLGQAADHDYTF | TGTGCCAGCACTTTAGGACAGGCAGCTGACCATGACTATACCTTC
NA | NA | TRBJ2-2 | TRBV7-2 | CASSLGSNANTGELFF | TGTGCCAGCAGCTTAGGTAGCAACGCGAACACCGGGGAGCTGTTTTTT
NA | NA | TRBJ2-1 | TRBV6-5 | CASSSGQSNEHFF | TGTGCCAGCAGTTCCGGGCAGTCCAATGAGCATTTCTTC
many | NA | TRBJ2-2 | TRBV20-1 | CSAHTGTGNTGELFF | TGCAGTGCGCACACCGGGACGGGGAACACCGGGGAGCTGTTTTTT
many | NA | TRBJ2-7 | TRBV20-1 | CSAPHREPYEQYF | TGCAGTGCTCCCCACCGGGAGCCCTACGAGCAGTACTTC
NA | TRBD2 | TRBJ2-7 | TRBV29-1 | CSLIGRAIHEQYF | TGCAGCCTCATCGGGAGGGCAATCCACGAGCAGTACTTC
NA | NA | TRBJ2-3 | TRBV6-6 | CASSVQGHTDTQYF | TGTGCCAGTAGTGTCCAGGGACACACAGATACCCAGTATTTT
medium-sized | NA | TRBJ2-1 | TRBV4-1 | CASSQDQISFNEQFF | TGCGCCAGCAGCCAAGATCAGATTAGCTTCAATGAGCAGTTCTTC
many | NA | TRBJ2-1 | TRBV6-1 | CASSPGPSRGYEQFF | TGTGCCAGCAGTCCTGGACCATCTAGGGGGTATGAGCAGTTCTTC
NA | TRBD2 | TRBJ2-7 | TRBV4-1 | CASSQCTSGVYEQYF | TGCGCCAGCAGCCAATGCACTAGCGGGGTCTACGAGCAGTACTTC
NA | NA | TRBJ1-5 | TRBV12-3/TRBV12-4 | CASSLGASNRPQHF | TGTGCCAGCAGTTTGGGGGCTAGTAATCGGCCCCAGCATTTT
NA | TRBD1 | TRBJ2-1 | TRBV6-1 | CASSATGERYSEQFF | TGTGCCAGCAGTGCGACAGGGGAGCGATACAGTGAGCAGTTTTTC
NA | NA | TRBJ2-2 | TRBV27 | CASSFGASVNTRELFF | TGTGCCAGCAGTTTTGGAGCTAGCGTGAACACCAGGGAGCTGTTTTTT
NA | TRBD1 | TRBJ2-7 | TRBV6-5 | CASHQLEGAYEQYF | TGTGCCAGTCACCAGCTCGAGGGGGCCTACGAGCAGTATTTC
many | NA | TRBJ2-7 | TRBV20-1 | CSASLQGNEQYF | TGCAGTGCTAGTTTACAGGGCAACGAGCAGTACTTC
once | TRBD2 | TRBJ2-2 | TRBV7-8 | CASNTNDPGLAANIGELFF | TGTGCCAGCAACACCAACGACCCGGGACTAGCGGCCAACATCGGGGAGCTGTTTTTT
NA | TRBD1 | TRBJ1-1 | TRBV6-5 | CDSSRGQEMGAFF | TGTGACAGCAGTCGGGGACAGGAAATGGGGGCTTTCTTT
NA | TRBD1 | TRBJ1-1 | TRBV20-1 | CRAKDRTGGAMAFF | TGCAGAGCTAAAGATAGGACAGGGGGCGCGATGGCTTTCTTT
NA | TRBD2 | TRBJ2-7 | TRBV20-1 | CSAGTIFSYEQYF | TGCAGTGCGGGGACTATCTTTTCCTACGAGCAGTACTTC
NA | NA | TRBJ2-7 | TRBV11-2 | CVSSTWTRRTYEQYF | TGTGTCAGCAGCACCTGGACAAGGCGCACCTACGAGCAGTACTTC
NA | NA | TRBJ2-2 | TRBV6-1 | CASSPGARSRELFF | TGTGCCAGCAGCCCGGGGGCCAGATCCAGGGAGCTGTTTTTT
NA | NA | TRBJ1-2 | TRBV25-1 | CASSEYGRSYYGYTF | TGTGCCAGCAGTGAATACGGCAGGTCCTACTATGGCTACACCTTC
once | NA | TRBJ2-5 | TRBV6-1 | CGGHQGQGQETQYF | TGTGGCGGCCACCAGGGGCAGGGTCAAGAGACCCAGTACTTC
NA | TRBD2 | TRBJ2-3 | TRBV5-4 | CVSSLGGVSRTDMQYF | TGTGTCAGCAGCTTGGGAGGGGTTTCCCGCACAGATATGCAGTATTTT
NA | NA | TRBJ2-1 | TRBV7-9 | CASSLLAVVKNEQFF | TGTGCCAGCAGCTTATTAGCGGTAGTCAAAAATGAGCAGTTCTTC
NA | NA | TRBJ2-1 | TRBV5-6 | CASSFGMVPSHNEQFF | TGTGCAAGCAGTTTCGGCATGGTGCCCTCCCACAATGAGCAGTTCTTC
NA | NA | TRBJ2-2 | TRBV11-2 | CANSEATGELFF | TGTGCCAACAGCGAAGCCACTGGGGAGCTGTTTTTT